This T cell receptor beta chain was captured in a study of beta chain features in type 1 diabetes. Looking at the study overall: Healthy donors, compared against patients, showed similar age, gender and cell yields. The examined sorted cells totaled over 85,000,000 across samples.

Study results and caveats: Moderate but significant shortening of TCRB CDR3s was recorded in all four CD4+ subsets from Type 1 diabetes patients. Any HLA type influence on TCRB rearrangement was left unresolved here.

The germline V gene has CDR1 LNHDA and CDR2 SQIVND (reference sequence). The CDR3 runs to 14 residues. Trimming took 4 bases from V and 2 from J, leaving 11 bases between them. For this clone: Its antigen is undetermined.

Expressed TCRB transcripts got sequenced, as all isolated RNA was reverse transcribed. TCRdb keeps only in-frame clones here, not all; method: immunoSEQ multiplex PCR. This table has a few hundred thousand clones, around 22% appearing once. Central memory, naive, regulatory and stem cell-like memory CD4+ cells were sorted by CD45RO/CCR7/CD25/CD127/CD95/CD27. The sample taken for sequencing was naive CD4+ T cells from blood. This sequence was found in a woman aged 25 to 39 with type 1 diabetes. The chain recombines TRBV19 with TRBJ2-5, with D possibly being TRBD1 (6 bases). The CDR3 loop is CASSTGQKQETQYF. CDR3 DNA sequence: TGTGCCAGTAGTACCGGACAGAAACAAGAGACCCAGTACTTC.